This T cell receptor beta chain originates from a study of T cells expressing NK-cell markers. Study details: TCR beta repertoires came from sorted CD3+CD56+NKG2C+, CD3+CD56+NKG2C- and CD3+CD56-NKG2C+ T cells. One of the eight sequenced donors was seronegative, whereas the other seven were HCMV-seropositive.

The CDR3 contains 16 residues. CDR1 and CDR2 from the germline V gene are MNHEY and SVGEGT. Template switching by 5'RACE with UMIs generated the TCR beta cDNA. TCRdb reprocessed the 5' RACE reads and stores each CDR3 protein as one record, lacking DNA. The sample data list roughly 430,000 distinct CDR3 sequences. What was sequenced was blood T cells: a sorted CD56 or NKG2C T cell subset, CD4+ or CD8+ T cells, or bulk PBMC T cells (not recorded which). The chain carries TRBV6-2 or TRBV6-3 and TRBJ2-5; TCRdb returns TRBD1, unconfirmable since there is no DNA. This sequence was found in a woman between 18 and 70 years old in good health. The CDR3: CASSYPFGGSRETQYF.